Listed here is a single TCR beta chain. The antigen is undetermined. Repertoires were generated with immunoSEQ multiplex PCR, while TCRdb's copy carries only in-frame clones and drops some. The sample consists of approximately 140,000 clones, more than 70% of them appearing once. This specimen comes from a study of T cell responses to AZD1222 COVID-19 vaccine. Study overall: Second-dose schedules of about 4 or about 12 weeks were combined.

J lost 8 bases, V lost 7 bases, and 9 bases had no gene match. Germline CDR1 MDHEN, CDR2 SYDVKM. The CDR3 is made up of 14 amino acids. Study-level results: Vaccine-associated CD4 TCRs spanned spike, dominant at 160-218 and 743-854. Repertoire samples came only from after the peak T cell response.

V is TRBV28 and J is TRBJ1-4, with TRBD1 matching over 8 bases. The material was peripheral blood, obtained on day 0 of AZD1222 vaccination. The receptor was derived from an adult in good health. In DNA form, the CDR3 reads TGTGCCAGCACCCTGGACAGGGTAGGGGAAAAACTGTTTTTT. Its protein product is CASTLDRVGEKLFF.